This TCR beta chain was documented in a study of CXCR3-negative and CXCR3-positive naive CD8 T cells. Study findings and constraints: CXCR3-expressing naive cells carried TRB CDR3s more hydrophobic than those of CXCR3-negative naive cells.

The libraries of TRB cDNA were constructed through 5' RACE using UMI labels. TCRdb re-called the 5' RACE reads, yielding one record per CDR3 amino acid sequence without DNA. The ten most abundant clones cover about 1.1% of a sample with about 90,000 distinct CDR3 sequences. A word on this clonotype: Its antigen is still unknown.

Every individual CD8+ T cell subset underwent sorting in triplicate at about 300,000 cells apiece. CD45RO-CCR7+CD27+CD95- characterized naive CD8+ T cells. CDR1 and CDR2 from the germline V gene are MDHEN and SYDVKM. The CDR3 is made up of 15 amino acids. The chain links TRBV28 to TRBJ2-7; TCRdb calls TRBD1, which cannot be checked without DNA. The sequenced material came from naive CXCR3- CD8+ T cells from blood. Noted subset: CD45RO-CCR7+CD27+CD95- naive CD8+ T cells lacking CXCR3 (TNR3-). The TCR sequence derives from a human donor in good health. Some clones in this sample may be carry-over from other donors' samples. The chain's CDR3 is CASSFRGDGTYEQYF.